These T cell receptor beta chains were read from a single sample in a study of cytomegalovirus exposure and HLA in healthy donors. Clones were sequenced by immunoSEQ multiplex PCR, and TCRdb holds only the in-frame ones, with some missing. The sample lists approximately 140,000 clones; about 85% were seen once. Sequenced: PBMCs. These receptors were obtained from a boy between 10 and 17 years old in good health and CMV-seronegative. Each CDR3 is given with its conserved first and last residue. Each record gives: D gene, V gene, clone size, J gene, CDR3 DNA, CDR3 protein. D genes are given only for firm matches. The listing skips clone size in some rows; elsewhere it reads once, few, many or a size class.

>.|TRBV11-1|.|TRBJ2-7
TGTGCCAGCAGCGCGCCGGGGAGCTCCTACGAGCAGTACTTC
CASSAPGSSYEQYF
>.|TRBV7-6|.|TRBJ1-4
TGTGCCAGCAGCTTAGAGCAGGGTTCGGAAAAACTGTTTTTT
CASSLEQGSEKLFF
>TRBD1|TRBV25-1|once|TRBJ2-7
TGTGCCAGCAGCATCCAGGGGGCGGTTACCGAGCAGTACTTC
CASSIQGAVTEQYF
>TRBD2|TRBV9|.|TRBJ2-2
TGTGCCAGCAGCGGGGGACTAGCGGGGGGCACCGGGGAGCTGTTTTTT
CASSGGLAGGTGELFF
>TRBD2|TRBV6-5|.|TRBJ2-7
TGTGCCAGCAGTTACTCGACTAGCGGGGGGTACGAGCAGTACTTC
CASSYSTSGGYEQYF
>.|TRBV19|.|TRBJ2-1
TGTGCCAGTAGTCAAGGACAGAACAATGAGCAGTTCTTC
CASSQGQNNEQFF
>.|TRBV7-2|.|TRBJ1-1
TGTGCCAGCAGCTTCTACAGATCTGAAGCTTTCTTT
CASSFYRSEAFF
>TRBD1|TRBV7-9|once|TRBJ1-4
TGTGCCAGCAGCTTAGCCGGGACAGGGAATAATGAAAAACTGTTTTTT
CASSLAGTGNNEKLFF
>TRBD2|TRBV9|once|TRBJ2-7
TGTGCCAGCAGCGCAGAAGGTAGCGGGAGGTTGGGCGAGCAGTACTTC
CASSAEGSGRLGEQYF
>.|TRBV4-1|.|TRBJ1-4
TGCGCCAGCAGCCCCACAACAAGGGCGGGTGAAAAACTGTTTTTT
CASSPTTRAGEKLFF